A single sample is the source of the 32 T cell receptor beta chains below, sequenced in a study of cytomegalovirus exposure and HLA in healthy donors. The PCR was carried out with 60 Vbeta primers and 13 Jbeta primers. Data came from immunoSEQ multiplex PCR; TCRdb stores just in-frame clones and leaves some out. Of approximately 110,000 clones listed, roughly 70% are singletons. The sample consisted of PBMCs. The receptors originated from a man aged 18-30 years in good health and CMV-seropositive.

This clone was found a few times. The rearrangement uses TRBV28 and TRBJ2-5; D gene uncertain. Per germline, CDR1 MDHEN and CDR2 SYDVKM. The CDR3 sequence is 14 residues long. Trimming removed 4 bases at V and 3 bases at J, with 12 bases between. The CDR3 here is CASSSLDKEETQYF. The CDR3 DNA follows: TGTGCCAGCAGTTCCCTCGACAAGGAAGAGACCCAGTACTTC.

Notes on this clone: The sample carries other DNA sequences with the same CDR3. The DNA for the CDR3 is TGTGCCAGCAGCTTAGACAGCAGCTCTGGAAACACCATATATTTT. It encodes CASSLDSSSGNTIYF. This sequence joins TRBV13 and TRBJ1-3; D ambiguous. CDR1 PRHDT and CDR2 FYEKMQ come from the germline V gene (reference sequence). This CDR3 has 15 amino acids. The ends were cut back, 1 base at V and 0 bases at J, with 7 bases in the middle.

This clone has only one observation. The CDR3 here is CASSDPGSARGEAFF. The CDR3 nucleotides read TGTGCCAGCAGTGACCCCGGGAGCGCCCGGGGTGAAGCTTTCTTT. The chain employs TRBV2 and TRBJ1-1; D is ambiguous. Trimming removed 3 bases from V and 7 bases from J, with 18 bases in between. CDR1 is SNHLY, CDR2 FYNNEI, per germline. The CDR3 is made up of 15 amino acids.

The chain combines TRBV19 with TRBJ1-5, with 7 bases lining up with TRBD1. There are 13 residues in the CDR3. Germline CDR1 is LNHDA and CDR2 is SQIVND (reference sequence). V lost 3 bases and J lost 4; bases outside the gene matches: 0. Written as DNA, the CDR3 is TGTGCCAGTAGTATCAGGGGGAATCAGCCCCAGCATTTT. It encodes CASSIRGNQPQHF.

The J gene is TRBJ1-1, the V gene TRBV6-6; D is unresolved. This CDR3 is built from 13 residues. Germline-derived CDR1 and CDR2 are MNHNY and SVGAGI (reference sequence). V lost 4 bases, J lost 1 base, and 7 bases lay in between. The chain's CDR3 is CASSSTGNTEAFF. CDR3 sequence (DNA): TGTGCCAGCAGTTCCACCGGGAACACTGAAGCTTTCTTT.

The CDR3 DNA reads TGTGCCACCAGCAGAGCTAGCGGGGGGGCTGATACGCAGTATTTT. Its translation is CATSRASGGADTQYF. The chain uses TRBV15 and TRBJ2-3, with 12 bases identical to TRBD2. The V segment lost 1 base and the J segment 6 bases; nucleotides outside the gene matches: 2. This CDR3 contains 15 residues. The germline V gene has CDR1 LNHNV and CDR2 YYDKDF (reference sequence).

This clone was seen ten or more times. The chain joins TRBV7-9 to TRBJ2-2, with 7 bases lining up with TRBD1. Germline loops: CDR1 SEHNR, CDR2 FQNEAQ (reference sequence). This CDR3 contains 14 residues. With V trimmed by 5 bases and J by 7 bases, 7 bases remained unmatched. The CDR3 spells CASSTGTDVGELFF. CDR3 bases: TGTGCCAGCAGCACAGGGACAGATGTCGGGGAGCTGTTTTTT.

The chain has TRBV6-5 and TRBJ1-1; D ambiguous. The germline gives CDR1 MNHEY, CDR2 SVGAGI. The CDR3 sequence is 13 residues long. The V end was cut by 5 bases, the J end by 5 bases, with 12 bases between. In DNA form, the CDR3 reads TGTGCCAGCAGTCTTCAGGTCGGAACTGAAGCTTTCTTT. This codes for CASSLQVGTEAFF.

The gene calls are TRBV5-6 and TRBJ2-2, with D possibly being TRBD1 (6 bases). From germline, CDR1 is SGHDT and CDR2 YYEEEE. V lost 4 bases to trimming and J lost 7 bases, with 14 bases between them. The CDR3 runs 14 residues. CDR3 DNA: TGTGCCAGCAGCCGAAACAGGGTTGTCGGGGAGCTGTTTTTT. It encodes CASSRNRVVGELFF.

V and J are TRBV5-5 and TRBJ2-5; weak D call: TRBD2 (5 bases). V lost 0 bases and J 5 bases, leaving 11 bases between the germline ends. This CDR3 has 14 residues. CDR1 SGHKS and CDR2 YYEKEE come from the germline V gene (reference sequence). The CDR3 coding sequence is TGTGCCAGCAGCTTGGCCCACGGGGAGGAGACCCAGTACTTC. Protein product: CASSLAHGEETQYF.

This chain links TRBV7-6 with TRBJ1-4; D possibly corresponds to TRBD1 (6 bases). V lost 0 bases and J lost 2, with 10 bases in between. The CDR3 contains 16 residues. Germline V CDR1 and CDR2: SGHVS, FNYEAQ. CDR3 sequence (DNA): TGTGCCAGCAGCTTAGCCCCGACAGGCACTAATGAAAAACTGTTTTTT. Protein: CASSLAPTGTNEKLFF.

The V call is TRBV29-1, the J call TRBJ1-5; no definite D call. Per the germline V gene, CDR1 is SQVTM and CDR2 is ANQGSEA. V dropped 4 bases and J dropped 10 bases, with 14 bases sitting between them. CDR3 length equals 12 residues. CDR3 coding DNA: TGCAGCGTTGCAATCCCCGCTCTACCCCAGCATTTT. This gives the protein CSVAIPALPQHF.

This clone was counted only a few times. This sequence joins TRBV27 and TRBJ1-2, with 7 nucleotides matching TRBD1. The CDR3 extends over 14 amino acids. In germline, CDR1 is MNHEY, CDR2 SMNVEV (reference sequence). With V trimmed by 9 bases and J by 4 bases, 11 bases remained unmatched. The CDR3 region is CASSPRGPIYGYTF. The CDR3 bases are TGTGCCAGTTCCCCAAGGGGGCCCATCTATGGCTACACCTTC.

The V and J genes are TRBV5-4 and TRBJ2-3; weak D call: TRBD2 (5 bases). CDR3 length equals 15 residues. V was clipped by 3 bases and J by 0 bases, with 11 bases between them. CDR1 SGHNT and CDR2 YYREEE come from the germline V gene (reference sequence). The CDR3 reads CASSYPGTSTDTQYF. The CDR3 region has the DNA TGTGCCAGCAGCTATCCGGGAACTAGCACAGATACGCAGTATTTT.

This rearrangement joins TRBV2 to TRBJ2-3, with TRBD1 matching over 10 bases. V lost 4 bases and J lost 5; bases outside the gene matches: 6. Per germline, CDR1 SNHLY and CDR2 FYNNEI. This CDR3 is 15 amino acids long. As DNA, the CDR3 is TGTGCCAGCAGTGGACAGGGGGCTCAGGGAGATACGCAGTATTTT. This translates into CASSGQGAQGDTQYF.

The CDR3 DNA follows: TGTGCCAGCAGTTACTCGACCGAGGGCAATCAGCCCCAGCATTTT. It translates to CASSYSTEGNQPQHF. The chain is built from TRBV6-5 and TRBJ1-5; D gene unclear. Trimming cost V 0 bases and J 2 bases, with 8 bases left between them. Germline V gene data show CDR1 as MNHEY and CDR2 as SVGAGI. The CDR3 covers 15 residues.

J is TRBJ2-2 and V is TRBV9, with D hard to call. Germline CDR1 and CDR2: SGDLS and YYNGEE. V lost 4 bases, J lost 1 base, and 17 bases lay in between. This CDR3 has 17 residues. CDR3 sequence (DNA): TGTGCCAGCAGCCAATTTAGCAGCAGTGTGAACACCGGGGAGCTGTTTTTT. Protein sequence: CASSQFSSSVNTGELFF.

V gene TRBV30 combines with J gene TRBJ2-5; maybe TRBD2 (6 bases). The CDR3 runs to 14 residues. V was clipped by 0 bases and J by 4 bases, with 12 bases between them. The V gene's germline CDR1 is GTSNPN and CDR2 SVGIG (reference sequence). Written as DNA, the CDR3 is TGTGCCTGGAGTGTACTGGCAGCGGGAGAGACCCAGTACTTC. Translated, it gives CAWSVLAAGETQYF.

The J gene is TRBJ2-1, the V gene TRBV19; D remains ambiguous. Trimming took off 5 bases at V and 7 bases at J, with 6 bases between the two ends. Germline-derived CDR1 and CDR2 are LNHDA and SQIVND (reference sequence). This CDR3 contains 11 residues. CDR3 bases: TGTGCCAGTAGTCTTCGTAATGAGCAGTTCTTC. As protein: CASSLRNEQFF.

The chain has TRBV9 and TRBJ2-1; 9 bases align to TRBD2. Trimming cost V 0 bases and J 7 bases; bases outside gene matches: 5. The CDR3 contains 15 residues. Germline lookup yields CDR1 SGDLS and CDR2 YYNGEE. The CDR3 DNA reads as TGTGCCAGCAGCGTAGGCGGGGGGGCATCTAATGAGCAGTTCTTC. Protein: CASSVGGGASNEQFF.

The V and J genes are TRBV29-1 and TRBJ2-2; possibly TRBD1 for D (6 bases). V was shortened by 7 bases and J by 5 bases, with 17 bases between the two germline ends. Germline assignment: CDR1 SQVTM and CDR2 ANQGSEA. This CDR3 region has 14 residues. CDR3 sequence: CSANRDKQTGELFF. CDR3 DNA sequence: TGCAGCGCTAACCGGGACAAGCAAACCGGGGAGCTGTTTTTT.

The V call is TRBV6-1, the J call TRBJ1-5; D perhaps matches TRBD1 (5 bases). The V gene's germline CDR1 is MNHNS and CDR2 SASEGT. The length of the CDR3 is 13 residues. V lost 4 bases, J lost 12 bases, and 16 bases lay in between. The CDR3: CASSGADSRRQHF. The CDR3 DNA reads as TGTGCCAGCAGTGGGGCAGACAGTCGGCGCCAGCATTTT.

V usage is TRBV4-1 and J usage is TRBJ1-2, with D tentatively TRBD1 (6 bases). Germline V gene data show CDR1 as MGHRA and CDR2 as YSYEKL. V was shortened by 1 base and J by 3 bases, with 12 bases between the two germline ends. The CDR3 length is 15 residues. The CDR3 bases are TGCGCCAGCAGCCAAGTCACAGGGTTGGACTATGGCTACACCTTC. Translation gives CASSQVTGLDYGYTF.

The CDR3 nucleotides are TGTGCCAGCAGCCCCCCTAGACAGGCCTTCTCTGGAAACACCATATATTTT. This sequence encodes CASSPPRQAFSGNTIYF. The chain is built from TRBV7-9 and TRBJ1-3; weak D call: TRBD1 (6 bases). Germline CDR1 SEHNR, CDR2 FQNEAQ (reference sequence). Trimming pared 5 bases from V and 0 bases from J, leaving 17 bases between. The CDR3 contains 17 residues.

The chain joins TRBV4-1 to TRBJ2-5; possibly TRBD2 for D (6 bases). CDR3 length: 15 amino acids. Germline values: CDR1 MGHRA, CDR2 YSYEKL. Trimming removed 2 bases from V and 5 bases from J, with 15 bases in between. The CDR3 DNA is TGCGCCAGCAGCCAATTCACAAAGGGAGGCGAGACCCAGTACTTC. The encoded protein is CASSQFTKGGETQYF.

This CDR3 reads CASSTGTLGNSPLHF. DNA for the CDR3: TGTGCCAGCAGCACAGGGACCCTAGGTAATTCACCCCTCCACTTT. The chain links TRBV6-1 to TRBJ1-6, with D tentatively TRBD1 (6 bases). CDR1 is MNHNS, CDR2 SASEGT, per germline. This CDR3 region has 15 residues. The V end lost 6 bases, the J end lost 6 bases, and 15 bases lay between the germline ends.

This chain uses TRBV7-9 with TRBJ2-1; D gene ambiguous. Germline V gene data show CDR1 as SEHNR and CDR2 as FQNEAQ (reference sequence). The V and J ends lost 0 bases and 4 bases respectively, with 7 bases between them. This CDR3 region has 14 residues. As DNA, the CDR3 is TGTGCCAGCAGCTTAGCGTCCAGGTACAATGAGCAGTTCTTC. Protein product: CASSLASRYNEQFF. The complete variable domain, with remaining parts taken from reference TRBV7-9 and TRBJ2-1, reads DTGVSQNPRHKITKRGQNVTFRCDPISEHNRLYWYRQTLGQGPEFLTYFQNEAQLEKSRLLSDRFSAERPKGSFSTLEIQRTEQGDSAMYLCASSLASRYNEQFFGPGTRLTVL.

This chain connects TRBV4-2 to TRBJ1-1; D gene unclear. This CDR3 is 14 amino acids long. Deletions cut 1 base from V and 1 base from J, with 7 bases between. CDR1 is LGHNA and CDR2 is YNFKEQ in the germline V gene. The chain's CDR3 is CASSQAFGNTEAFF. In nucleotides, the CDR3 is TGTGCCAGCAGCCAAGCTTTCGGGAACACTGAAGCTTTCTTT.

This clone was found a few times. The CDR3 reads CASSPRTGNTGGVPQHF. The CDR3 nucleotides are TGTGCCAGCAGCCCTAGGACAGGAAATACCGGAGGCGTGCCCCAGCATTTT. This chain uses TRBV7-8 with TRBJ1-5; 7 positions agree with TRBD1. Germline CDR1 reads SGHVS; CDR2 reads FQNEAQ. V trimming: 5 bases; J trimming: 9 bases; junction bases outside the gene matches: 19. This CDR3 contains 17 residues.

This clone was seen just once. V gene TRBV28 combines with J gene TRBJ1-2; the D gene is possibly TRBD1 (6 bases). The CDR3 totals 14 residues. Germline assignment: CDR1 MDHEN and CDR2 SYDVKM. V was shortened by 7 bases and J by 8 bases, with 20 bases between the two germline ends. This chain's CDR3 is CASTLTPGVRGYTF. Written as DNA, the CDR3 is TGTGCCAGCACCCTGACCCCAGGGGTAAGGGGCTACACCTTC.

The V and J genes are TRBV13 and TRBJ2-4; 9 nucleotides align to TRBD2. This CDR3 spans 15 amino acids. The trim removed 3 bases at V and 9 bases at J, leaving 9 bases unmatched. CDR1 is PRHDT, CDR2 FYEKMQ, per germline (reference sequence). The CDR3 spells CASSFQAGGLGIQYF. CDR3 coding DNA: TGTGCCAGCAGCTTCCAAGCGGGGGGCCTAGGCATTCAGTACTTC.

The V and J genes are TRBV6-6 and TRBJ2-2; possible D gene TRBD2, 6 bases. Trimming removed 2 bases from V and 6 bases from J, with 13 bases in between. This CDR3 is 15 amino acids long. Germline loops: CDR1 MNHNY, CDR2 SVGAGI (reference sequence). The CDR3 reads CASSYPEGGAGELFF. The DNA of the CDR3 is TGTGCCAGCAGTTACCCCGAGGGCGGGGCCGGGGAGCTGTTTTTT.